The entry below describes one TCR beta chain. No antigen is known for it. Recipient blood drawn about 28 days pretransplant and days 30, 100, 180 after. Profiling relied on immunoSEQ multiplex PCR, and the TCRdb table lists in-frame clones only, not all of them. Counted here are 9,000 or so clones, 70% to 90% occurring once; the ten biggest clones make up about 34%. These data come from a study of T cell clonotyping in hematopoietic cell transplantation. Study-wide findings and caveats: Cells were unsorted, so CD4 and CD8 contributions were not separated. Pathologically expanded recipient clonotypes increased progressively from day 30 to day 180 as diversity fell. At the given depth, recipient repertoires were over 95% de novo clonotypes.

Germline values: CDR1 KGHSH, CDR2 LQKENI. V was shortened by 5 bases and J by 4 bases, with 10 bases between the two germline ends. The CDR3 has 13 residues. The receptor's source is a female patient in her 30s who had an allogeneic stem cell transplant, so the T cells may come from the graft donor. Some clones in this sample may be carry-over from other donors' samples. This chain links TRBV18 with TRBJ2-3; D gene ambiguous. The sample in question was PBMCs, obtained 180 days after allogeneic stem cell transplant. CDR3 DNA: TGTGCCAGCTCAATTACGGTGTCAGATACGCAGTATTTT. This translates into CASSITVSDTQYF.